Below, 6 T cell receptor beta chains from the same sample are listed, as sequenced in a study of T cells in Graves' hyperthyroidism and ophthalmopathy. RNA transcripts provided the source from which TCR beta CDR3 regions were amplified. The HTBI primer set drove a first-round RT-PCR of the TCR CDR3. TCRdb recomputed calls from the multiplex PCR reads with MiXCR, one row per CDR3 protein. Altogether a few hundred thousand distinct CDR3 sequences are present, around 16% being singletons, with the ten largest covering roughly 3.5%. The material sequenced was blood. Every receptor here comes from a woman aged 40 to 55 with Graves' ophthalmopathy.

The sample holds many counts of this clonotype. CDR3 in amino acids: CASSFSQGSTDTQYF. CDR3 in DNA: TGTGCCAGCAGTTTTTCACAGGGGAGCACAGATACGCAGTATTTT. The rearrangement joins TRBV12-3 or TRBV12-4 to TRBJ2-3; 7 bases match TRBD1. The CDR3 runs 15 residues. Trimming at V came to 3 bases and at J to 0 bases, leaving 3 bases not matched to a gene.

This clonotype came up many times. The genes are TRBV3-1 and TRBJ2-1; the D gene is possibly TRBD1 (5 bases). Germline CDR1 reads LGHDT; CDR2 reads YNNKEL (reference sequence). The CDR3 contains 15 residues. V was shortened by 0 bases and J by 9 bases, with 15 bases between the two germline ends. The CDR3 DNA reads TGTGCCAGCAGCCAAGAAGGGGCCGTAGTCTCTGAGCAGTTCTTC. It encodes CASSQEGAVVSEQFF.

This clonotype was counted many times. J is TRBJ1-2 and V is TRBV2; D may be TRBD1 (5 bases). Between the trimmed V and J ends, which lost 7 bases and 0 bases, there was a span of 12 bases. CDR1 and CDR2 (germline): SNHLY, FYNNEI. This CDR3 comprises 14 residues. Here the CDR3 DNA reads TGTGCCAGCACTCTGGGGGAAGCTAACTATGGCTACACCTTC. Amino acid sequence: CASTLGEANYGYTF.

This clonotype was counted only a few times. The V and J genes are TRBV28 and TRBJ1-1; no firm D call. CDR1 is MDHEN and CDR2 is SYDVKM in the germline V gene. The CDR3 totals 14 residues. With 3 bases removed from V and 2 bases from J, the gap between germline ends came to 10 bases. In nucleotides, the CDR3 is TGTGCCAGCAGTTTGCTGGCCACTAACACTGAAGCTTTCTTT. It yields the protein CASSLLATNTEAFF.

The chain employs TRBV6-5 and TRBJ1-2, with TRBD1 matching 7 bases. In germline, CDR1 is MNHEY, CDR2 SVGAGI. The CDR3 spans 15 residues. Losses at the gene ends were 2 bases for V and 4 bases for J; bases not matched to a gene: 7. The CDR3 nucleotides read TGTGCCAGCAGTTACACGGTGGACAGGTTCTATGGCTACACCTTC. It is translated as CASSYTVDRFYGYTF.

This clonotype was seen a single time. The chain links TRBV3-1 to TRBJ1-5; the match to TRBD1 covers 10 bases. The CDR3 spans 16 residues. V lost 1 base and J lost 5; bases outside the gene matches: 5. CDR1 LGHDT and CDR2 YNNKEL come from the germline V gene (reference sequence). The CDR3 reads CASSQGLGTGDQPQHF. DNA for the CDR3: TGTGCCAGCAGCCAAGGGTTGGGGACAGGGGATCAGCCCCAGCATTTT.